The subject of this entry is one TCR beta chain. The antigen is unknown. The data belong to a study of cytomegalovirus exposure and HLA in healthy donors. The ends lost 4 bases at V and 13 bases at J; junction bases unmatched: 8. Germline values: CDR1 SGHDT, CDR2 YYEEEE. The CDR3 sequence is 13 residues long. Primers included in the PCR were 60 Vbeta and 13 Jbeta primers. Data came from immunoSEQ multiplex PCR; TCRdb stores just in-frame clones and leaves some out. The profile shows around 84,000 clones, over 75% of them singletons. Study-level findings and limits: When analyzed later, a missense DCLRE1C variant was found to be linked to TCR beta V- and J-gene trimming. Several V segments, TRBV6-2 and TRBV6-3 among them, could not be told apart and were dropped.

The genes are TRBV5-6 and TRBJ2-1; TRBD1 aligns across 10 bases. This clonotype was sampled from a man in his fifties in good health and CMV-seronegative. Sequencing was performed on PBMCs. The CDR3 bases are TGTGCCAGCAGCGGGGGGACAGGGGACTATCAGTTCTTC. Its translation: CASSGGTGDYQFF.